The source of this T cell receptor beta chain is a study of control samples from healthy donors and cancer patients. The protocol was immunoSEQ multiplex PCR, while the TCRdb copy is restricted to in-frame clones and leaves out a portion. The repertoire has over 100,000 clones, about 92% of them found once; the top ten carry about 2.5%. The CDR3 loop spans 16 amino acids. CDR1 is MNHNS, CDR2 SASEGT, per germline. V was clipped by 2 bases and J by 4 bases; unmatched bases: 4. The origin of this receptor is a woman aged 18-35 years in good health. The material sequenced was blood. The chain employs TRBV6-1 and TRBJ2-1; 11 bases align to TRBD2. The DNA of the CDR3 is TGTGCCAGCAGTGAACGGGGGACTAGCGGATACAATGAGCAGTTCTTC. Protein: CASSERGTSGYNEQFF.